The next 31 T cell receptor beta chains were all read from a single sample in a study of blood T cell repertoires in COVID-19. Sequencing used immunoSEQ multiplex PCR; TCRdb keeps in-frame clones, though not all of them. The repertoire holds about 26,000 clones, with approximately 92% as singletons. Sequencing was carried out using peripheral blood. These receptors were taken from a human donor in a cohort sampled during active COVID-19.

This rearrangement joins TRBV11-3 to TRBJ2-5, with D tentatively TRBD2 (5 bases). With 8 bases removed from V and 1 base from J, the gap between germline ends came to 14 bases. Germline-derived CDR1 and CDR2 are SGHNT and YENEEA. CDR3 size: 14 residues. The DNA for the CDR3 is TGTGCCAGCGGTTCCCCACTAGTCCAAGAGACCCAGTACTTC. As protein: CASGSPLVQETQYF. Looking up the rest from reference TRBV11-3 and TRBJ2-5 gives the full variable domain: EAGVVQSPRYKIIEKKQPVAFWCNPISGHNTLYWYLQNLGQGPELLIRYENEEAVDDSQLPKDRFSAERLKGVDSTLKIQPAELGDSAVYLCASGSPLVQETQYFGPGTRLLVL.

DNA for the CDR3: TGTGCCAGTAGTATAGGACAGCTACGAGGTGGCTATGGCTACACCTTC. This translates into CASSIGQLRGGYGYTF. The genes are TRBV19 and TRBJ1-2; perhaps TRBD1 as D (5 bases). The CDR3 loop spans 16 amino acids. Germline V CDR1 and CDR2: LNHDA, SQIVND (reference sequence). The V end was cut by 1 base, the J end by 4 bases, with 16 bases between. The full variable domain, in which reference TRBV19 and TRBJ1-2 provide the parts outside the CDR3, is DGGITQSPKYLFRKEGQNVTLSCEQNLNHDAMYWYRQDPGQGLRLIYYSQIVNDFQKGDIAEGYSVSREKKESFPLTVTSAQKNPTAFYLCASSIGQLRGGYGYTFGSGTRLTVV.

CDR3 nucleotide sequence: TGCGCCAGCAGCAGGGGCGGTCAAGAGACCCAGTACTTC. As protein: CASSRGGQETQYF. The chain joins TRBV5-1 to TRBJ2-5; D might be TRBD1 (5 bases). Trimming stripped 4 bases from V and 2 bases from J, with 9 bases between. This CDR3 spans 13 amino acids. Germline values: CDR1 SGHRS, CDR2 YFSETQ.

The gene calls are TRBV30 and TRBJ1-4; the match to TRBD1 covers 8 bases. The CDR3 totals 15 residues. CDR1 and CDR2 from the germline V gene are GTSNPN and SVGIG (reference sequence). After removal of 0 bases from V and 5 bases from J, the junction contained 5 bases not matched to a gene. This CDR3 is CAWSVDRGTNEKLFF. CDR3 nucleotide sequence: TGTGCCTGGAGTGTAGACAGGGGAACAAATGAAAAACTGTTTTTT.

The chain carries TRBV6-2 or TRBV6-3 and TRBJ2-7, with 9 positions matching TRBD1. The germline gives CDR1 MNHEY, CDR2 SVGEGT. The V segment lost 4 bases and the J segment 4 bases; nucleotides outside the gene matches: 17. The CDR3 has 18 amino acids. The CDR3 region is CASSSRTGATRGIYEQYF. The CDR3 DNA reads as TGTGCCAGCAGTTCAAGGACAGGGGCGACGCGGGGGATTTACGAGCAGTACTTC.

The rearrangement uses TRBV29-1 and TRBJ2-7; D may be TRBD1 (8 bases). The V gene lost 2 bases and the J gene lost 3 bases, with 17 bases spanning the gap. Per the germline V gene, CDR1 is SQVTM and CDR2 is ANQGSEA. CDR3 length: 15 residues. The CDR3 DNA sequence: TGCAGCGTTGAAACGGGGCGGGGGACAGGCTACGAGCAGTACTTC. It codes for CSVETGRGTGYEQYF.

The chain employs TRBV4-3 and TRBJ1-3; unclear D gene. V gave up 0 bases and J gave up 7 bases, with 10 bases separating them. This CDR3 comprises 14 residues. CDR1 LGHNA and CDR2 YSLEER come from the germline V gene. For the CDR3, the DNA is TGCGCCAGCAGCCAAGATGGTGCCGGGAACACCATATATTTT. Translated, it gives CASSQDGAGNTIYF.

With respect to this clone: The DNA is omitted, as the CDR3 cannot be located on it reliably, and the CDR3 follows TCRdb's listing. The chain recombines TRBV19 with TRBJ1-4. From its first to its last residue, the CDR3 has 14 amino acids. Germline V gene data show CDR1 as LNHDA and CDR2 as SQIVND (reference sequence). The chain's CDR3 is CASTSGEGNEKLFF.

About this clone: One junction end does not reproduce the germline sequence, and a read error may be involved. The sample has other DNA sequences that encode this CDR3 too. The chain joins TRBV11-3 to TRBJ1-2, with 8 nucleotides matching TRBD1. This CDR3 contains 15 residues. Germline V gene sequence: CDR1 SGHNT, CDR2 YENEEA. The CDR3 DNA is TGCGCCAGCAGCCCCGATACAGGGGGAAACTATGGCTACACCTTC. This sequence encodes CASSPDTGGNYGYTF.

About this clone itself: This may be a read error, as it is one base from a much larger clone. This chain joins TRBV11-2 and TRBJ2-7; TRBD1 agrees at 9 bases. CDR1 is SGHAT, CDR2 FQNNGV, per germline. The CDR3 totals 14 residues. This CDR3 is CASSHGQGTDEQCF. The CDR3 DNA reads as TGTGCCAGCAGCCACGGACAGGGGACAGACGAGCAGTGCTTC.

The CDR3 is CAISASVRSGGTDTQYF. The CDR3 DNA follows: TGTGCCATCAGTGCGAGCGTCCGTAGCGGAGGCACAGATACGCAGTATTTT. V usage is TRBV10-3 and J usage is TRBJ2-3, with D possibly TRBD2 on 6 matching bases. V shed 4 bases and J shed 1 base, with 18 bases lying between them. The CDR3 contains 17 residues. The V gene's germline CDR1 is ENHRY and CDR2 SYGVKD.

The rearrangement joins TRBV18 to TRBJ1-6; 11 nucleotides line up with TRBD1. Germline V gene data show CDR1 as KGHSH and CDR2 as LQKENI. This CDR3 is 15 amino acids long. Trimming at V came to 3 bases and at J to 9 bases, leaving 4 bases not matched to a gene. The CDR3 DNA follows: TGTGCCAGCTCACCTCCGGGACAGGGGGTTTCACCCCTCCACTTT. Amino acid sequence: CASSPPGQGVSPLHF.

The chain recombines TRBV5-1 with TRBJ1-6; 9 nucleotides line up with TRBD1. The ends lost 0 bases at V and 8 bases at J; junction bases unmatched: 6. Germline loops: CDR1 SGHRS, CDR2 YFSETQ. The CDR3 loop spans 16 amino acids. The CDR3 reads CASSLDGGTGYSPLHF. DNA for the CDR3: TGCGCCAGCAGCTTGGATGGCGGGACAGGGTATTCACCCCTCCACTTT. Filled out from reference TRBV5-1 and TRBJ1-6, the complete variable domain reads KAGVTQTPRYLIKTRGQQVTLSCSPISGHRSVSWYQQTPGQGLQFLFEYFSETQRNKGNFPGRFSGRQFSNSRSEMNVSTLELGDSALYLCASSLDGGTGYSPLHFGNGTRLTVT.

The chain recombines TRBV6-5 with TRBJ1-6, with D possibly matching TRBD1 (5 bases). Germline V CDR1 and CDR2: MNHEY, SVGAGI. Trimming took 7 bases from V and 7 from J, leaving 14 bases between them. The CDR3 runs 14 residues. The DNA for the CDR3 is TGTGCCAGCACGCAAGGGGTGCGGAATTCACCCCTCCACTTT. Translated: CASTQGVRNSPLHF.

This clone was observed once. The genes are TRBV9 and TRBJ1-3; D call uncertain. V dropped 0 bases and J dropped 7 bases, with 11 bases sitting between them. The germline V gene has CDR1 SGDLS and CDR2 YYNGEE. The CDR3 contains 14 residues. CDR3 sequence: CASSVEVPGNTIYF. CDR3 coding DNA: TGTGCCAGCAGCGTAGAGGTGCCGGGGAACACCATATATTTT.

The chain joins TRBV7-9 to TRBJ1-1; TRBD1 matches at 11 bases. The V gene's germline CDR1 is SEHNR and CDR2 FQNEAQ (reference sequence). This CDR3 spans 17 amino acids. The J segment lost 6 bases and the V segment lost 5 bases, leaving 14 bases of the junction unmatched. CDR3 DNA: TGTGCCAGCAGCCACCTCCCGGGACAGGGGGAGGTAGCTGAAGCTTTCTTT. Amino acid sequence: CASSHLPGQGEVAEAFF.

This clone is a singleton in its sample. The chain recombines TRBV7-2 with TRBJ2-7, with 7 positions matching TRBD1. CDR3 length: 17 amino acids. With V trimmed by 4 bases and J by 0 bases, 12 bases remained unmatched. The V gene's germline CDR1 is SGHTA and CDR2 FQGNSA. CDR3 sequence (DNA): TGTGCCAGCAGCTCAAAGCCGGGACAGAGGCACTCCTACGAGCAGTACTTC. Its translation: CASSSKPGQRHSYEQYF. Full variable domain (remainder filled in from reference TRBV7-2 and TRBJ2-7): GAGVSQSPSNKVTEKGKDVELRCDPISGHTALYWYRQSLGQGLEFLIYFQGNSAPDKSGLPSDRFSAERTGGSVSTLTIQRTQQEDSAVYLCASSSKPGQRHSYEQYFGPGTRLTVT.

J is TRBJ1-6 and V is TRBV2, with a tentative D call TRBD1 (5 bases). There are 15 residues in the CDR3. V shed 3 bases and J shed 10 bases, with 16 bases lying between them. Germline V gene data show CDR1 as SNHLY and CDR2 as FYNNEI. The CDR3 region has the DNA TGTGCCAGCAGTGAGGGACTTAATCTGGGATCACCCCTCCACTTT. This gives the protein CASSEGLNLGSPLHF.

This sequence joins TRBV19 and TRBJ2-7; 12 bases map to TRBD1. The trim removed 6 bases at V and 4 bases at J, leaving 7 bases unmatched. Germline CDR1 LNHDA, CDR2 SQIVND (reference sequence). The CDR3 contains 15 residues. For the CDR3, the DNA is TGTGCCAGTAGACGTGAGGGACAGGGGGCGTACGAGCAGTACTTC. It is translated as CASRREGQGAYEQYF.

This chain joins TRBV5-8 and TRBJ1-4, with TRBD1 identical over 8 bases. CDR1 and CDR2 from the germline V gene are SGHTS and YDEGEE. With 4 bases clipped from V and 8 bases from J, the junction kept 7 bases outside the gene matches. The CDR3 sequence is 14 residues long. This CDR3 is CASSPTGEIEKLFF. The CDR3, as DNA: TGTGCCAGCAGCCCGACAGGGGAAATCGAAAAACTGTTTTTT.

This rearrangement joins TRBV7-2 to TRBJ1-1; D is uncertain. This CDR3 is built from 16 residues. The ends were cut back, 6 bases at V and 1 base at J, with 18 bases in the middle. The germline gives CDR1 SGHTA, CDR2 FQGNSA. This CDR3 reads CASSVPPGSTNTEAFF. The DNA of the CDR3 is TGTGCCAGCAGTGTCCCCCCGGGGTCCACGAACACTGAAGCTTTCTTT.

The chain uses TRBV6-4 and TRBJ2-3; 7 bases fit TRBD1. The CDR3 sequence is 14 residues long. With V trimmed by 6 bases and J by 2 bases, 5 bases remained unmatched. CDR1 is MRHNA and CDR2 is SNTAGT in the germline V gene. The CDR3 spells CASSAGTDTDTQYF. The CDR3 bases are TGTGCCAGCAGCGCCGGGACAGACACAGATACGCAGTATTTT.

The chain recombines TRBV5-1 with TRBJ2-7; TRBD2 aligns across 8 bases. The CDR3 consists of 15 residues. V lost 5 bases, J lost 3 bases, and 10 bases stayed unmatched. Germline CDR1 SGHRS, CDR2 YFSETQ. The CDR3: CASSFIGGALYEQYF. DNA of the CDR3: TGCGCCAGCAGTTTTATCGGGGGGGCCCTCTACGAGCAGTACTTC.

This clone has just one count. CDR3 sequence: CASSPGLAGYSYEQYF. As DNA, the CDR3 is TGTGCCAGCAGCCCCGGACTAGCGGGTTACTCCTACGAGCAGTACTTC. V is TRBV7-9 and J is TRBJ2-7; 11 bases agree with TRBD2. After removal of 5 bases from V and 0 bases from J, the junction contained 6 bases not matched to a gene. The germline gives CDR1 SEHNR, CDR2 FQNEAQ (reference sequence). CDR3 size: 16 residues.

This clone was observed a single time. The rearrangement joins TRBV19 to TRBJ1-1; D possibly corresponds to TRBD1 (5 bases). The germline V and J ends were trimmed by 6 bases and 1 base, with 15 bases remaining between them. In germline, CDR1 is LNHDA, CDR2 SQIVND (reference sequence). The CDR3 contains 15 residues. This chain's CDR3 is CASSTSGTANTEAFF. The CDR3 DNA follows: TGTGCCAGTAGCACGTCTGGGACTGCGAACACTGAAGCTTTCTTT.

The chain couples TRBV19 to TRBJ2-5, with 10 bases identical to TRBD1. Per germline, CDR1 LNHDA and CDR2 SQIVND (reference sequence). The CDR3 covers 15 residues. The junction had 10 bases not matched to a gene; V was cut back by 8 bases and J by 4 bases. CDR3: CASCYRQGARETQYF. The CDR3 region has the DNA TGTGCCAGTTGTTACAGACAGGGGGCGAGAGAGACCCAGTACTTC.

This clone was found a few times. This rearrangement joins TRBV11-3 to TRBJ2-7, with 8 bases that match TRBD2. Germline-derived CDR1 and CDR2 are SGHNT and YENEEA. V lost 1 base, J lost 0 bases, and 2 bases stayed unmatched. The CDR3 is made up of 15 amino acids. The CDR3: CASSLVAGSSYEQYF. CDR3 nucleotides: TGTGCCAGCAGCTTAGTAGCGGGAAGCTCCTACGAGCAGTACTTC.

The rearrangement uses TRBV7-3 and TRBJ2-2; TRBD1 might be the D (6 bases). V was trimmed by 5 bases and J by 6 bases, leaving 19 bases between them. The CDR3 has 16 residues. Germline CDR1 SGHTA, CDR2 FQGTGA. The CDR3 spells CASSHSGGGASGELFF. CDR3 bases: TGTGCCAGCAGCCATTCGGGTGGGGGCGCCTCCGGGGAGCTGTTTTTT.

This chain uses TRBV7-3 with TRBJ2-2; a possible D gene is TRBD2 (6 bases). CDR3 length equals 16 residues. V lost 2 bases and J 2 bases, leaving 12 bases between the germline ends. CDR1 and CDR2 from the germline V gene are SGHTA and FQGTGA. CDR3 coding DNA: TGTGCCAGCAGCTTAGGGGCGGGGTTCAACACCGGGGAGCTGTTTTTT. Encoded protein: CASSLGAGFNTGELFF.

The chain joins TRBV5-1 to TRBJ2-7; TRBD2 is a possible D gene (6 bases). Trimming cost V 3 bases and J 1 base, with 11 bases left between them. The CDR3 runs to 14 residues. Germline CDR1 SGHRS, CDR2 YFSETQ. This chain's CDR3 is CASSSGEGSYEQYF. CDR3 bases: TGCGCCAGCAGCTCGGGAGAGGGGTCCTACGAGCAGTACTTC.

The gene calls are TRBV3-1 (or the pseudogene TRBV3-2) and TRBJ2-5, with 10 bases matching TRBD2. J lost 0 bases, V lost 0 bases, and 10 bases had no gene match. CDR1 LGHDT and CDR2 YNNKEL come from the germline V gene (reference sequence). The CDR3 extends over 19 amino acids. CDR3 nucleotides: TGTGCCAGCAGCCAAGAGATCGGGGCTAGCGGGAGACACCAAGAGACCCAGTACTTC. Amino acid sequence: CASSQEIGASGRHQETQYF.